This is a list of T cell receptor beta chains from one sample in a study of T cell responses to AZD1222 COVID-19 vaccine. Only in-frame clones appear in the TCRdb table, and some are missing; sequencing was by immunoSEQ multiplex PCR. The sample shows more than 150,000 clones, roughly 92% of them seen only once. The specimen was peripheral blood, collected 28 days after the second AZD1222 dose. The source of these receptors is an adult who received the AZD1222 COVID-19 vaccine. Each CDR3 is given with its conserved first and last residue. The D gene is left open where the match is weak. Rows may omit the clone size; those that give it use once, few, many or a size class.

TRBD1,.,TRBV6-5,TRBJ1-6,CASRLDRGRSSPLHF,TGTGCCAGCAGACTTGACAGGGGGCGCAGTTCACCCCTCCACTTT
.,.,TRBV6-2/TRBV6-3,TRBJ1-1,CASSPPRRGLNTEAFF,TGTGCCAGCAGCCCTCCCCGGCGGGGTCTGAACACTGAAGCTTTCTTT
.,once,TRBV5-4,TRBJ2-7,CASSLAGLEQYF,TGTGCCAGCAGCTTAGCAGGGCTCGAGCAGTACTTC
TRBD1,.,TRBV24-1,TRBJ2-5,CATSELTGTGVAGNPAGETQYF,TGTGCCACCAGTGAGCTCACCGGGACAGGCGTCGCGGGGAACCCCGCGGGAGAGACCCAGTACTTC
.,.,TRBV12-5,TRBJ2-4,CASGLPPGGGGTNIQYF,TGTGCTAGTGGTTTGCCCCCCGGGGGAGGGGGAACGAACATTCAGTACTTC
.,.,TRBV11-2,TRBJ2-7,CASSLIRTGEQYF,TGTGCCAGCAGCTTAATCCGCACGGGCGAGCAGTACTTC
.,.,TRBV11-2,TRBJ1-1,CASSLNSNSLNTEAFF,TGTGCCAGCAGCTTAAATTCGAACAGCTTAAACACTGAAGCTTTCTTT
.,.,TRBV23-1,TRBJ2-3,CASSPPGTDTQYF,TGCGCCAGCAGTCCTCCCGGCACAGATACGCAGTATTTT
.,.,TRBV24-1,TRBJ2-1,CATSDPGTQRLQGYNEQFF,TGTGCCACCAGTGACCCCGGGACTCAGCGACTGCAGGGCTACAATGAGCAGTTCTTC
.,.,TRBV27,TRBJ1-6,CASSGGYSPLHF,TGTGCCAGCAGTGGGGGCTATTCACCCCTCCACTTT
.,.,TRBV6-2/TRBV6-3,TRBJ2-1,CASSFSYNEQFF,TGTGCCAGCAGTTTCTCCTACAATGAGCAGTTCTTC
.,.,TRBV20-1,TRBJ2-7,CSARDGYEQYF,TGCAGTGCTAGAGACGGGTACGAGCAGTACTTC
TRBD2,.,TRBV13,TRBJ2-7,CASSLGGGRGPYEQYF,TGTGCCAGCAGCTTAGGCGGCGGGAGGGGCCCCTACGAGCAGTACTTC
TRBD1,.,TRBV20-1,TRBJ1-1,CSALQGGFF,TGCAGTGCGCTCCAGGGGGGTTTCTTT
TRBD1,.,TRBV24-1,TRBJ2-3,CATSDLGQGTDTQYF,TGTGCCACCAGTGATTTGGGACAGGGGACCGATACGCAGTATTTT
.,.,TRBV6-2/TRBV6-3,TRBJ1-2,CASSYPTHDRFYGYTF,TGTGCCAGCAGTTACCCGACCCATGACAGGTTCTATGGCTACACCTTC
.,.,TRBV6-6,TRBJ2-3,CASSTVSSTDTQYF,TGTGCCAGCAGCACCGTGTCTAGCACAGATACGCAGTATTTT
TRBD2,.,TRBV11-2,TRBJ2-3,CASSLGLAGTTDTQYF,TGTGCCAGCAGCTTGGGACTAGCGGGGACCACAGATACGCAGTATTTT
.,.,TRBV18,TRBJ1-6,CASSPQGRESPLHF,TGTGCCAGCTCACCACAGGGGAGAGAATCACCCCTCCACTTT
TRBD2,.,TRBV7-6,TRBJ2-1,CASSLGAGAYNEQFF,TGTGCCAGCAGCTTAGGAGCGGGAGCCTACAATGAGCAGTTCTTC
.,.,TRBV19,TRBJ2-7,CASSAPYGEQYF,TGTGCCAGTAGTGCCCCATACGGCGAGCAGTACTTC
.,.,TRBV5-1,TRBJ2-4,CASSKATVDIQYF,TGCGCCAGCAGCAAGGCTACAGTGGACATTCAGTACTTC
.,.,TRBV28,TRBJ2-7,CASSPAEGPHYEQYF,TGTGCCAGCAGCCCCGCCGAGGGCCCCCACTACGAGCAGTACTTC
TRBD1,.,TRBV4-1,TRBJ1-2,CASSQTGSYGYTF,TGCGCCAGCAGCCAGACAGGGAGCTATGGCTACACCTTC
.,.,TRBV15,TRBJ1-3,CATSRDLRGGNTIYF,TGTGCCACCAGCAGAGATCTAAGGGGTGGAAACACCATATATTTT
.,once,TRBV6-1,TRBJ1-1,CASSDKGSITEAFF,TGTGCCAGCAGTGACAAGGGATCGATCACTGAAGCTTTCTTT
.,.,TRBV28,TRBJ1-5,CASRPTGKSNQPQHF,TGTGCCAGCAGGCCAACAGGGAAAAGCAATCAGCCCCAGCATTTT
TRBD1,.,TRBV6-2/TRBV6-3,TRBJ1-1,CASSQGGDRDPRNTEAFF,TGTGCCAGCAGTCAAGGAGGGGACAGGGACCCCCGGAACACTGAAGCTTTCTTT
.,.,TRBV6-6,TRBJ1-3,CASSYPGRSRNTIYF,TGTGCCAGCAGTTACCCGGGGAGGAGCAGAAACACCATATATTTT
TRBD2,.,TRBV3-1/TRBV3-2,TRBJ2-7,CASSQAPLAGVYEQYF,TGTGCCAGCAGCCAAGCCCCCCTAGCGGGAGTTTACGAGCAGTACTTC
.,once,TRBV9,TRBJ1-3,CASSVGNTIYF,TGTGCCAGCAGCGTAGGAAACACCATATATTTT
.,once,TRBV2,TRBJ2-3,CASSTKRASTDTQYF,TGTGCCAGCAGTACCAAGCGGGCCAGCACAGATACGCAGTATTTT
.,.,TRBV12-3/TRBV12-4,TRBJ2-1,CASTTGEEQFF,TGTGCCAGCACCACGGGGGAAGAGCAGTTCTTC
TRBD2,once,TRBV30,TRBJ2-7,CAWTREGSLSYEQYF,TGTGCCTGGACCCGGGAGGGCAGTTTGTCCTACGAGCAGTACTTC
.,.,TRBV12-3/TRBV12-4,TRBJ1-3,CASSPRGNTIYF,TGTGCCAGCAGCCCCAGGGGAAACACCATATATTTT
.,.,TRBV27,TRBJ1-1,CASSYWGSRSTEAFF,TGTGCCAGCAGTTATTGGGGCAGCCGAAGCACTGAAGCTTTCTTT
.,.,TRBV28,TRBJ1-2,CASSLFAGANYGYTF,TGTGCCAGCAGTTTATTCGCAGGGGCTAACTATGGCTACACCTTC
.,.,TRBV11-2,TRBJ2-7,CASSLDRVNEQYF,TGTGCCAGCAGCTTAGACAGGGTCAACGAGCAGTACTTC
.,.,TRBV10-3,TRBJ2-7,CATARSEAPYEQYF,TGTGCCACCGCCCGATCGGAGGCCCCCTACGAGCAGTACTTC
TRBD1,.,TRBV6-5,TRBJ2-7,CASRQGSYEQYF,TGTGCCAGCCGACAGGGTTCCTACGAGCAGTACTTC
TRBD1,.,TRBV6-2/TRBV6-3,TRBJ1-1,CASSKNRGSYTEAFF,TGTGCCAGCAGTAAAAACAGGGGGTCCTACACTGAAGCTTTCTTT
.,.,TRBV21-1,TRBJ1-2,CASSKVGPWESLYGYTF,TGTGCCAGCAGCAAAGTGGGACCGTGGGAGAGCCTTTATGGCTACACCTTC
TRBD1,.,TRBV12-5,TRBJ1-1,CASGPTGASTEAFF,TGTGCTAGTGGGCCTACAGGGGCGAGCACTGAAGCTTTCTTT
.,.,TRBV18,TRBJ1-1,CASSPETMNTEAFF,TGTGCCAGCTCACCGGAGACCATGAACACTGAAGCTTTCTTT
TRBD2,.,TRBV5-1,TRBJ2-3,CASSLTGGGTDTQYF,TGCGCCAGCAGCTTGACGGGAGGCGGCACAGATACGCAGTATTTT
TRBD1,once,TRBV30,TRBJ2-7,CAWSGDRGEQYF,TGTGCCTGGAGTGGAGACAGGGGCGAGCAGTACTTC
.,.,TRBV27,TRBJ1-1,CASSLRPAYEAFF,TGTGCCAGCAGTTTGAGGCCAGCTTATGAAGCTTTCTTT
.,.,TRBV7-3,TRBJ2-5,CASSWGPEETQYF,TGTGCCAGCAGCTGGGGTCCAGAGGAGACCCAGTACTTC
TRBD1,.,TRBV19,TRBJ2-7,CASRVRQGGEQYF,TGTGCCAGTAGGGTGAGACAGGGCGGCGAGCAGTACTTC
TRBD2,.,TRBV27,TRBJ2-7,CASSFSGEAYEQYF,TGTGCCAGCAGTTTTAGCGGGGAAGCCTACGAGCAGTACTTC
.,.,TRBV2,TRBJ1-5,CASKMQGIQPQHF,TGTGCCAGCAAAATGCAGGGAATTCAGCCCCAGCATTTT